One and the same sample provided the 13 T cell receptor beta chains below, sequenced in a study of T cell responses to AZD1222 COVID-19 vaccine. Method: immunoSEQ multiplex PCR; TCRdb's copy keeps in-frame clones and lacks some. The table has around 160,000 clones, around 90% seen once; the top ten hold about 1%. The sequencing here drew on peripheral blood, taken 28 days after the second AZD1222 dose. These receptors were obtained from an adult who received the AZD1222 COVID-19 vaccine.

The chain carries TRBV30 and TRBJ1-1; possible D gene TRBD1, 6 bases. Trimming took off 3 bases at V and 5 bases at J, with 13 bases between the two ends. Germline V gene data show CDR1 as GTSNPN and CDR2 as SVGIG (reference sequence). The CDR3 consists of 13 residues. This chain's CDR3 is CAWSTGTSTEAFF. CDR3 nucleotides: TGTGCCTGGAGCACCGGGACATCGACTGAAGCTTTCTTT.

The V gene is TRBV2, the J gene TRBJ2-1, with D tentatively TRBD1 or TRBD2 (6 bases each). The CDR3 is 15 residues long. Germline CDR1 reads SNHLY; CDR2 reads FYNNEI. V lost 3 bases, J lost 2 bases, and 11 bases lay in between. The CDR3 protein is CASSEKGGTYNEQFF. The CDR3 DNA reads TGTGCCAGCAGTGAGAAGGGGGGCACCTACAATGAGCAGTTCTTC.

CDR3: CASSQRRTAANYGYTF. CDR3 nucleotide sequence: TGCGCCAGCAGCCAGAGGCGGACAGCCGCTAACTATGGCTACACCTTC. The gene calls are TRBV4-1 and TRBJ1-2; D is possibly TRBD1 (6 bases). The germline CDR1 and CDR2 sequences are MGHRA and YSYEKL. This CDR3 has 16 amino acids. V was shortened by 3 bases and J by 0 bases, with 14 bases between the two germline ends.

The V gene is TRBV10-3, the J gene TRBJ1-2; TRBD1 is a possible D gene (5 bases). The CDR3 sequence is 15 residues long. Trimming took off 3 bases at V and 3 bases at J, with 14 bases between the two ends. In germline, CDR1 is ENHRY, CDR2 SYGVKD. CDR3 sequence: CAISEPRGLDYGYTF. The CDR3 nucleotides read TGTGCCATCAGTGAACCACGGGGGTTAGACTATGGCTACACCTTC.

The CDR3 spells CASSVGGIGPYGYTF. DNA of the CDR3: TGTGCCAGCAGCGTAGGTGGTATAGGACCATATGGCTACACCTTC. This rearrangement joins TRBV9 to TRBJ1-2; D remains ambiguous. The CDR3 totals 15 residues. V shed 0 bases and J shed 5 bases, with 14 bases lying between them. Germline values: CDR1 SGDLS, CDR2 YYNGEE.

This clone was counted once. This chain's CDR3 is CASSVGPGVTEAFF. The CDR3 nucleotides read TGTGCCAGCAGCGTAGGGCCCGGAGTGACTGAAGCTTTCTTT. The chain links TRBV9 to TRBJ1-1, with D hard to call. Germline loops: CDR1 SGDLS, CDR2 YYNGEE. This CDR3 contains 14 residues. V gave up 0 bases and J gave up 5 bases, with 11 bases separating them. The variable domain in full, with the rest retrieved from reference TRBV9 and TRBJ1-1, is DSGVTQTPKHLITATGQRVTLRCSPRSGDLSVYWYQQSLDQGLQFLIQYYNGEERAKGNILERFSAQQFPDLHSELNLSSLELGDSALYFCASSVGPGVTEAFFGQGTRLTVV.

The gene calls are TRBV6-5 and TRBJ2-7; a possible D gene is TRBD1 (5 bases). Germline lookup yields CDR1 MNHEY and CDR2 SVGAGI. The CDR3 is 14 residues long. The V and J ends lost 4 bases and 3 bases respectively, with 13 bases between them. The CDR3 region is CASSFERGFYEQYF. CDR3 sequence (DNA): TGTGCCAGCAGTTTTGAAAGGGGTTTCTACGAGCAGTACTTC.

CDR3 residues: CSGGLAGGVTYNEQFF. The CDR3 DNA sequence: TGCAGCGGTGGACTAGCGGGGGGGGTTACCTACAATGAGCAGTTCTTC. The chain carries TRBV29-1 and TRBJ2-1; 15 bases fit TRBD2. J was trimmed by 2 bases and V by 7 bases; bases with no gene match: 6. Germline V gene lookup returns CDR1 SQVTM and CDR2 ANQGSEA. The CDR3 spans 16 residues.

V and J are TRBV6-5 and TRBJ1-3; a weak D match, TRBD1 (5 bases). The CDR3 runs 14 residues. The ends were cut back, 7 bases at V and 1 base at J, with 11 bases in the middle. Germline lookup yields CDR1 MNHEY and CDR2 SVGAGI. The CDR3 DNA follows: TGTGCCAGCATAACAGGTCGGTCTGGAAACACCATATATTTT. Residues: CASITGRSGNTIYF.

The gene calls are TRBV5-1 and TRBJ1-2; D gene unclear. Per germline, CDR1 SGHRS and CDR2 YFSETQ. The length of the CDR3 is 14 residues. V was cut by 5 bases and J by 8 bases, with 19 bases left in between. This CDR3 is CASSPNIPSEGYTF. CDR3 DNA: TGCGCCAGCAGTCCCAACATCCCCTCTGAGGGCTACACCTTC.

The chain joins TRBV9 to TRBJ1-1, with TRBD1 matching 7 bases. The length of the CDR3 is 15 residues. Looked up from germline, CDR1 is SGDLS and CDR2 is YYNGEE. V dropped 5 bases and J dropped 4; count of bases not matched to a gene: 11. The CDR3 spells CASRETGQESTEAFF. The CDR3, as DNA: TGTGCCAGCAGAGAGACAGGGCAAGAGAGCACTGAAGCTTTCTTT.

The V call is TRBV30, the J call TRBJ1-1, with D possibly being TRBD1 (6 bases). The CDR3 sequence is 12 residues long. Germline V gives CDR1 GTSNPN, CDR2 SVGIG (reference sequence). Trimming took 8 bases from V and 4 from J, leaving 14 bases between them. The CDR3 loop reads CAPTRGATEAFF. CDR3 sequence (DNA): TGTGCCCCGACCAGGGGAGCCACTGAAGCTTTCTTT.

The V and J genes are TRBV6-5 and TRBJ1-4; 9 bases are shared with TRBD1. The CDR3 is made up of 14 amino acids. V dropped 6 bases and J dropped 6; count of bases not matched to a gene: 5. Germline loops: CDR1 MNHEY, CDR2 SVGAGI. This CDR3 is CASRVDRGDEKLFF. The CDR3 nucleotides read TGTGCCAGCAGGGTGGACAGGGGAGATGAAAAACTGTTTTTT.